This is a list of T cell receptor beta chains from one sample in a study of T cells in tumors after PD-1 blockade. TCRdb's copy holds only in-frame clones and misses some; the assay was immunoSEQ multiplex PCR. The sample has fewer than 50,000 clones; over 75% are singletons. The specimen was PBMCs, collected before anti-PD-1 treatment. All receptors come from a human donor with basal cell carcinoma. Each CDR3 is given with its conserved first and last residue. Each record gives: J gene, V gene, D gene, CDR3 DNA, CDR3 protein. D genes are given only for firm matches.

j_gene: TRBJ1-1
v_gene: TRBV19
d_gene: TRBD1
CDR3nt: TGTGCCAGTAGTAACAGGGGGATCATCGGCACTGAAGCTTTCTTT
CDR3aa: CASSNRGIIGTEAFF

j_gene: TRBJ1-2
v_gene: TRBV6-6
d_gene: TRBD1
CDR3nt: TGTGCCAGCAGTGGACAGGGTGGTGGCTACACCTTC
CDR3aa: CASSGQGGGYTF

j_gene: TRBJ2-2
v_gene: TRBV29-1
d_gene: .
CDR3nt: TGCAGCGTTGATGAGGGGAACACCGGGGAGCTGTTTTTT
CDR3aa: CSVDEGNTGELFF

j_gene: TRBJ2-3
v_gene: TRBV7-6
d_gene: .
CDR3nt: TGTGCCAGCAGCGAAGGTACAGATACGCAGTATTTT
CDR3aa: CASSEGTDTQYF

j_gene: TRBJ2-5
v_gene: TRBV3-1/TRBV3-2
d_gene: .
CDR3nt: TGTGCCAGCAGCCAAGGGTGGATACAAGAGACCCAGTACTTC
CDR3aa: CASSQGWIQETQYF

j_gene: TRBJ1-4
v_gene: TRBV7-9
d_gene: .
CDR3nt: TGTGCCAGCAGCTTAGGGGGGGACGGAGAAAAACTGTTTTTT
CDR3aa: CASSLGGDGEKLFF

j_gene: TRBJ1-2
v_gene: TRBV4-1
d_gene: .
CDR3nt: TGCGCCAGCAGCTCAACGGGGCAGATCGATGGCTACACCTTC
CDR3aa: CASSSTGQIDGYTF

j_gene: TRBJ2-5
v_gene: TRBV2
d_gene: .
CDR3nt: TGTGCCAGCAGCCGAACCGGGATAGAGACCCAGTACTTC
CDR3aa: CASSRTGIETQYF

j_gene: TRBJ1-3
v_gene: TRBV28
d_gene: .
CDR3nt: TGTGCCAGCAGTTTATATCGGGTGGGGGCAAAGGACACCATATATTTT
CDR3aa: CASSLYRVGAKDTIYF

j_gene: TRBJ2-7
v_gene: TRBV19
d_gene: .
CDR3nt: TGTGCCAGTAGGAGACGGGACACCAAGGAGCAGTACTTC
CDR3aa: CASRRRDTKEQYF

j_gene: TRBJ2-7
v_gene: TRBV6-1
d_gene: .
CDR3nt: TGTGCCAGCAGTGAAGTCCCCGGCCTCAGGCACTTC
CDR3aa: CASSEVPGLRHF

j_gene: TRBJ1-4
v_gene: TRBV6-5
d_gene: .
CDR3nt: TGTGCCAGCAGACGGGACGGGACGGTAGAAAAACTGTTTTTT
CDR3aa: CASRRDGTVEKLFF

j_gene: TRBJ2-2
v_gene: TRBV5-1
d_gene: TRBD2
CDR3nt: TGCGCCAGCAGCGGATGGACTAGCGGGGGTACCGGGGAGCTGTTTTTT
CDR3aa: CASSGWTSGGTGELFF